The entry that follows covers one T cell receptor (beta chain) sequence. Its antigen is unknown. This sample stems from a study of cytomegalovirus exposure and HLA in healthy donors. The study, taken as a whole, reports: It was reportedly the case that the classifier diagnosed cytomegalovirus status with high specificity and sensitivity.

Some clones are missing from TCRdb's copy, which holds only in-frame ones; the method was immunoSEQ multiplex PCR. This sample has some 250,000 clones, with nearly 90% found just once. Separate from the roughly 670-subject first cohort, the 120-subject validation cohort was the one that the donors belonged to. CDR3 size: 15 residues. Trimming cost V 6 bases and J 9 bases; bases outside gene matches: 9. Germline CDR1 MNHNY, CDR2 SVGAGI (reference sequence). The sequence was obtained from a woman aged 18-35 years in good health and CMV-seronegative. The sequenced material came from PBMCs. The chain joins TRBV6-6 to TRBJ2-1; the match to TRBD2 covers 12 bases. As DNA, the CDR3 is TGTGCCAGCAGAGAGGCTAGCGGGGGGGCGGTTGAGCAGTTCTTC. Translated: CASREASGGAVEQFF.